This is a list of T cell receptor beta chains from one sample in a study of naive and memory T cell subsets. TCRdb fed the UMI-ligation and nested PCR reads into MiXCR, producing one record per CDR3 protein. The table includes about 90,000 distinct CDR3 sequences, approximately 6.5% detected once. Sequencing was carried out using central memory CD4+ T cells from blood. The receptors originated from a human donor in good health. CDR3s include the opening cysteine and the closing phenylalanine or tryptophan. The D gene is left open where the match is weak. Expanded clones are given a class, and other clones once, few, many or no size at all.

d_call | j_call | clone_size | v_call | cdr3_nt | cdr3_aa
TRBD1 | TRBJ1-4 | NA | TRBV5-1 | TGCGCCAGCAGCCAGGGGGCGGCGGATGAAAAACTGTTTTTT | CASSQGAADEKLFF
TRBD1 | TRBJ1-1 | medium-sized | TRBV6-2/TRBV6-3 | TGTGCCAGCAGCCGACAGGGCATGAACACTGAAGCTTTCTTT | CASSRQGMNTEAFF
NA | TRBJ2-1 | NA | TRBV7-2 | TGTGCCAGCAGCCTTAGGGGGGGGAGGGGATTCGGTGAGCAGTTCTTC | CASSLRGGRGFGEQFF
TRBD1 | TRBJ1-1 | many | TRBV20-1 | TGCAGTCCCGAAAGACAGGGGGTCTCGAACACTGAAGCTTTCTTT | CSPERQGVSNTEAFF
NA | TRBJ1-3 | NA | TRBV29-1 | TGCAGCGTTGAGTTGGGGGGGCTGGGAAACACCATATATTTT | CSVELGGLGNTIYF
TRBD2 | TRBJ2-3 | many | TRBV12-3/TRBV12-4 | TGTGCCAGCAGTTACCTAGCGGCGAGCACAGATACGCAGTATTTT | CASSYLAASTDTQYF
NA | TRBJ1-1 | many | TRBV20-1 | TGCAGTGCTCGGACGGGTGCGAGCGCTGAAGCTTTCTTT | CSARTGASAEAFF
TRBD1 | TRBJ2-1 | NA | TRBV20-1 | TGCAGTGCTTGGCGACAGGGGGCGTATGGTGAGCAGTTCTTC | CSAWRQGAYGEQFF
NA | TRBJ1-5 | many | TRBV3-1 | TGTGCCAGCAGCCACCGAAGAGGGGTCGGGAGCAATCAGCCCCAGCATTTT | CASSHRRGVGSNQPQHF
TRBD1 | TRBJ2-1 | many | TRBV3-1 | TGTGCCAGCAGCCAAAGGGGACAGGGGCGCAGTGAGCAGTTCTTC | CASSQRGQGRSEQFF
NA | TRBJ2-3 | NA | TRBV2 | TGTGCCAGCAGCGCAGGGGAGGCGTATGGCACAGATACGCAGTATTTT | CASSAGEAYGTDTQYF
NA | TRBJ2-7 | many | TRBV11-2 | TGTGCCAGCACACCCTCCCTGGGCTCCCCGGGCGAGCAGTACTTC | CASTPSLGSPGEQYF
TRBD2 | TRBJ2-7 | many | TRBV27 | TGTGCCAGCAGTCCACTAGCGGGGGATGCCTACGAGCAGTACTTC | CASSPLAGDAYEQYF
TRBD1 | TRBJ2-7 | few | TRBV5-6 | TGTGCCAGCAGCTCGTGGACAGGGAAGCGCTACGAGCAGTACTTC | CASSSWTGKRYEQYF
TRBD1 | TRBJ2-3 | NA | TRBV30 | TGTGCCTGGAGAGAACAGGGGTTGGGCACAGATACGCAGTATTTT | CAWREQGLGTDTQYF
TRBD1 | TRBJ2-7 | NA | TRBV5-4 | TGTGCCAGCAGCCCCGGGACAGGGTCGGAATACGAGCAGTACTTC | CASSPGTGSEYEQYF
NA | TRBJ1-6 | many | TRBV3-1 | TGTGCCAGCAGCGCAGGATCCCAGGGATATAATTCACCCCTCCACTTT | CASSAGSQGYNSPLHF
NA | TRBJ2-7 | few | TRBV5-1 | TGCGCCAGCAGGCCGCTAGAAGGATCCTACGAGCAGTACTTC | CASRPLEGSYEQYF
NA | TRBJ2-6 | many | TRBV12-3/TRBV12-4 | TGTGCCAGCAGCTTAGGTGGGGCCAACGTCCTGACTTTC | CASSLGGANVLTF
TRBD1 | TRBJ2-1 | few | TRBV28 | TGTGCCAGCGCTTACAGGGGGAGTCGGAATGAGCAGTTCTTC | CASAYRGSRNEQFF
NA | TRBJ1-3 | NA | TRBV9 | TGTGCCAGCAGCTCCGCTTCGGGGCGGACCATATATTTT | CASSSASGRTIYF
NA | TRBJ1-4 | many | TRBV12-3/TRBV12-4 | TGTGCCAGCAGTGCCCCCCGGGGTCGAGAAGAAAAACTGTTTTTT | CASSAPRGREEKLFF
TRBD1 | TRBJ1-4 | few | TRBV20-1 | TGCAGTGCTAGGGACGGGACAGGGAATGAAAAACTGTTTTTT | CSARDGTGNEKLFF
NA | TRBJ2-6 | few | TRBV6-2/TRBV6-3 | TGTGCCAGCAGCAGACATTTAGACTCTGGGGCCAACGTCCTGACTTTC | CASSRHLDSGANVLTF